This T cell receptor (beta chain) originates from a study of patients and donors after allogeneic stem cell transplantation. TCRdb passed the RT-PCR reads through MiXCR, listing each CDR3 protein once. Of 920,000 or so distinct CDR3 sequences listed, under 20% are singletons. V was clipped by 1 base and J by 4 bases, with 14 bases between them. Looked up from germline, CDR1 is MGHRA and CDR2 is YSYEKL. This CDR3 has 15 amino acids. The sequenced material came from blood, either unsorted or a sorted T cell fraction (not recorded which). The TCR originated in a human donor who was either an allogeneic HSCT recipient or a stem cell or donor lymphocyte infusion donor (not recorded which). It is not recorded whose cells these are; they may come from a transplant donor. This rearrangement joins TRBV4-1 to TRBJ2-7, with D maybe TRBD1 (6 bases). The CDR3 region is CASSQVDRRSYEQYF. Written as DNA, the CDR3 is TGCGCCAGCAGCCAAGTTGACAGGAGAAGTTACGAGCAGTACTTC.